A selection of T cell receptor beta chains follows, all from one sample in a study of beta chain features in type 1 diabetes. Repertoires were generated with immunoSEQ multiplex PCR, while TCRdb's copy carries only in-frame clones and drops some. Of roughly 700,000 clones listed, around 15% are singletons. Sequencing was performed on naive CD4+ T cells from blood. These receptors all stem from a man younger than 35 with type 1 diabetes. Both conserved end residues are part of each CDR3. The D gene is left open where the match is weak. Only some rows state a clone size, as once, few, many or a class for expanded clones.

J: TRBJ1-1; D: NA; size: NA; V: TRBV18; DNA: TGTGCCAGCTCACCGTTTGAGGGTAGGGACACTGAAGCTTTCTTT; CDR3: CASSPFEGRDTEAFF
J: TRBJ1-2; D: NA; size: few; V: TRBV28; DNA: TGTGCCAGCAGTTTTGATGGGGTCCCCTATGGCTACACCTTC; CDR3: CASSFDGVPYGYTF
J: TRBJ1-3; D: NA; size: NA; V: TRBV7-2; DNA: TGTGCCAGCAGCTTAGCGCTTACGGGTTCGGCTGGAAACACCATATATTTT; CDR3: CASSLALTGSAGNTIYF
J: TRBJ1-5; D: NA; size: NA; V: TRBV30; DNA: TGTGCCTGGAGCGCCGCGGGCAGGGATAACTATAGCAATCAGCCCCAGCATTTT; CDR3: CAWSAAGRDNYSNQPQHF
J: TRBJ1-2; D: NA; size: NA; V: TRBV30; DNA: TGTGCCGTATCACAGGGAGGTGGCTACACCTTC; CDR3: CAVSQGGGYTF
J: TRBJ2-1; D: NA; size: NA; V: TRBV11-3; DNA: TGTGCCAGCAGCTTAGCCCAGAGGGATGAGCAGTTCTTC; CDR3: CASSLAQRDEQFF
J: TRBJ1-2; D: TRBD1; size: once; V: TRBV6-5; DNA: TGTGCCAGCAGTTCAATCCAGGGGGCGAGCTACACCTTC; CDR3: CASSSIQGASYTF
J: TRBJ2-7; D: TRBD1; size: NA; V: TRBV9; DNA: TGTGCCAGCAGCGGAGGACAGGGGCCCTACGAGCAGTACTTC; CDR3: CASSGGQGPYEQYF
J: TRBJ2-3; D: TRBD1; size: few; V: TRBV18; DNA: TGTGCCAGCTCACCGGGACAGGGGAGTCCAGATACGCAGTATTTT; CDR3: CASSPGQGSPDTQYF
J: TRBJ1-1; D: NA; size: few; V: TRBV5-1; DNA: TGCGCCAGCAGCTTGTTGGGGGAGGTGAACACTGAAGCTTTCTTT; CDR3: CASSLLGEVNTEAFF
J: TRBJ1-5; D: NA; size: few; V: TRBV7-8; DNA: TGTGCCAGCAGCGGGAAACAGGGATTGGGGGAGCCCCAGCATTTT; CDR3: CASSGKQGLGEPQHF
J: TRBJ1-5; D: TRBD1; size: NA; V: TRBV19; DNA: TGTGCCAGTTCAGGACAGGGGCGACAGCCCCAGCATTTT; CDR3: CASSGQGRQPQHF
J: TRBJ1-3; D: NA; size: NA; V: TRBV19; DNA: TGTGCCAGTAGTATAGAGGGGTCCAGAAACACCATATATTTT; CDR3: CASSIEGSRNTIYF
J: TRBJ1-1; D: NA; size: few; V: TRBV4-2; DNA: TGTGCCAGCAGCCAAGATGCCCGAAGGGCTTTCTTT; CDR3: CASSQDARRAFF
J: TRBJ2-1; D: NA; size: NA; V: TRBV5-1; DNA: TGCGCCAGCAGCGAGCCAGACAGTAATGAGCAGTTCTTC; CDR3: CASSEPDSNEQFF
J: TRBJ1-5; D: NA; size: few; V: TRBV20-1; DNA: TGCAGTGCGCAGAGCAATCAGCCCCAGCATTTT; CDR3: CSAQSNQPQHF